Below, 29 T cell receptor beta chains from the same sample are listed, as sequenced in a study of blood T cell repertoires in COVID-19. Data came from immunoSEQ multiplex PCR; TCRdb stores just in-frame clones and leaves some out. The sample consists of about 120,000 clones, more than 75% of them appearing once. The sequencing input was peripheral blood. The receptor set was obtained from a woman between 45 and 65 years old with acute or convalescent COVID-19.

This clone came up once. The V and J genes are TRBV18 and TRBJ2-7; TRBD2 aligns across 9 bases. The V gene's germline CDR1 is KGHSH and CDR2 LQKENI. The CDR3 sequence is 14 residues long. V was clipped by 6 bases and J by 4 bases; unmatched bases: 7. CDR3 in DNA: TGTGCCAGCTCCTCTCCGGCGGGAGGGTACGAGCAGTACTTC. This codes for CASSSPAGGYEQYF.

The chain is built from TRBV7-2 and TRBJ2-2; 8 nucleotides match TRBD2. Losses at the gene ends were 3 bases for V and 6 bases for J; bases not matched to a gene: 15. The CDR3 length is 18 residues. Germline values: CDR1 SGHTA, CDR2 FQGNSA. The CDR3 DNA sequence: TGTGCCAGCAGCTTTGGGCGGGCCTTAGCGGGACGGCCCGGGGAGCTGTTTTTT. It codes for CASSFGRALAGRPGELFF.

The DNA for the CDR3 is TGTGCCAGCAGCAAACTGGGACTAGTTCCTCCCTACGAGCAGTACTTC. This codes for CASSKLGLVPPYEQYF. The V call is TRBV21-1, the J call TRBJ2-7; the listed D gene, TRBD2, was not tested against the DNA. TRBV21-1 is assigned pseudogene status. CDR3 length equals 16 residues.

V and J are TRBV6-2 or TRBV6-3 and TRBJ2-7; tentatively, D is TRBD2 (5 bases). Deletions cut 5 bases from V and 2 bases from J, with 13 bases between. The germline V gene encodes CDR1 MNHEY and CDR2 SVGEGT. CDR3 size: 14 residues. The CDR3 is CASSLGLTPYEQYF. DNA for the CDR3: TGTGCCAGCAGTCTTGGACTTACTCCCTACGAGCAGTACTTC.

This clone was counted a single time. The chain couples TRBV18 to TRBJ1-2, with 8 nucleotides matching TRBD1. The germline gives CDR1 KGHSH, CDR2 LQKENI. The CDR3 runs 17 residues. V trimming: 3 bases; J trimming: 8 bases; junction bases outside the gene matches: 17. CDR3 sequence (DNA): TGTGCCAGCTCACCCATATTAACCGGGACAGGCACGGAGGGCTACACCTTC. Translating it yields CASSPILTGTGTEGYTF.

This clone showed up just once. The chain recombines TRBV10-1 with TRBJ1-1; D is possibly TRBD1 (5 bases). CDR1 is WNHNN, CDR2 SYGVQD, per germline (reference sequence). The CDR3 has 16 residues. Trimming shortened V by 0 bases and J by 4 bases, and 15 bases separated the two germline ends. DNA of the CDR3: TGCGCCAGCAGTGAGTCCGGCGGGGGGATCGGCACTGAAGCTTTCTTT. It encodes CASSESGGGIGTEAFF.

The CDR3: CASSAQGGLANYGYTF. The CDR3 DNA is TGTGCCAGCAGTGCCCAGGGGGGCCTAGCTAACTATGGCTACACCTTC. The chain has TRBV6-1 and TRBJ1-2; 7 bases match TRBD1. Per germline, CDR1 MNHNS and CDR2 SASEGT. V gave up 4 bases and J gave up 0 bases; unmatched junction bases: 8. This CDR3 contains 16 residues.

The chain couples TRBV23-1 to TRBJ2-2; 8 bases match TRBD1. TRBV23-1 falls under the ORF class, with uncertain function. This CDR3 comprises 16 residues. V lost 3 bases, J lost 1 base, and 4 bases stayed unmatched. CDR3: CASSQIGTGNTGELFF. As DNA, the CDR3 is TGCGCCAGCAGTCAGATCGGGACAGGGAACACCGGGGAGCTGTTTTTT.

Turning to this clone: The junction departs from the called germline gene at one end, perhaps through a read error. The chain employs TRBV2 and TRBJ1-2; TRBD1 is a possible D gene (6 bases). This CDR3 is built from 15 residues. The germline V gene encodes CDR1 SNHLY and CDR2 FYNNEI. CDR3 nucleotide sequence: TGTGCCAGCACCTTGAGTAAGGGGGTTACTACCGGGATCTACTTC. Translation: CASTLSKGVTTGIYF.

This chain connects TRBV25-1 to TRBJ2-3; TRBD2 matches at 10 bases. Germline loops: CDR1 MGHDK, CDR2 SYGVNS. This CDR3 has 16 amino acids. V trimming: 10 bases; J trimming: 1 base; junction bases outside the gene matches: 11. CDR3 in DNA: TGTGCCACACGCCTAGGGCTAGCGGGAGGCACAGATACGCAGTATTTT. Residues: CATRLGLAGGTDTQYF. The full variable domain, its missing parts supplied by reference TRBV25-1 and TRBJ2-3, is EADIYQTPRYLVIGTGKKITLECSQTMGHDKMYWYQQDPGMELHLIHYSYGVNSTEKGDLSSESTVSRIRTEHFPLTLESARPSHTSQYLCATRLGLAGGTDTQYFGPGTRLTVL.

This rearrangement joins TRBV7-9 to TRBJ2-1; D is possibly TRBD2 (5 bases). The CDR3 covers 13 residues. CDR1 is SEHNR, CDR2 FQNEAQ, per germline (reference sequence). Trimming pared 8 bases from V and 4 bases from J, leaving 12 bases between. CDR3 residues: CASWELVYNEQFF. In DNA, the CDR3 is TGTGCCAGCTGGGAGTTGGTGTACAATGAGCAGTTCTTC.

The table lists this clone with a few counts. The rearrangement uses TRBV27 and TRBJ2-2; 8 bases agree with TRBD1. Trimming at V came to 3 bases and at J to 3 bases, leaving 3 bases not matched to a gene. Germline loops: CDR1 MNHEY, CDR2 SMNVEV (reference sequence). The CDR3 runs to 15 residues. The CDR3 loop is CASSFGQGDTGELFF. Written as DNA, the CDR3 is TGTGCCAGCAGTTTTGGACAGGGAGACACCGGGGAGCTGTTTTTT.

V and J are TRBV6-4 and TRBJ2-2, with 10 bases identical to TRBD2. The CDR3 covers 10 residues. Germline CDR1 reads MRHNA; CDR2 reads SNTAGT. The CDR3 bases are TGTTCTAGCGGGAGAGGGGAGCTGTTTTTT. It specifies CSSGRGELFF.

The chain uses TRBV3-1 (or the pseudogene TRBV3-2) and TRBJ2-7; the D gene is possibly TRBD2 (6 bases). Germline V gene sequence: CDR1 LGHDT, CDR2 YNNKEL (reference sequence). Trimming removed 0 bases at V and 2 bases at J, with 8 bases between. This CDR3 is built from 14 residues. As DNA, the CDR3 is TGTGCCAGCAGCCAAGATCCGGGGGCCTACGAGCAGTACTTC. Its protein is CASSQDPGAYEQYF.

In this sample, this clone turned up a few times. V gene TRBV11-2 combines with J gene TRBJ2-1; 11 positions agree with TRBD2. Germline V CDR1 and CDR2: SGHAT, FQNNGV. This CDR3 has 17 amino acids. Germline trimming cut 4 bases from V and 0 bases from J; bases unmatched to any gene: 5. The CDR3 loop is CASSSGLAATSYNEQFF. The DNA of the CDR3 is TGTGCCAGCAGCTCGGGACTAGCGGCTACCTCCTACAATGAGCAGTTCTTC.

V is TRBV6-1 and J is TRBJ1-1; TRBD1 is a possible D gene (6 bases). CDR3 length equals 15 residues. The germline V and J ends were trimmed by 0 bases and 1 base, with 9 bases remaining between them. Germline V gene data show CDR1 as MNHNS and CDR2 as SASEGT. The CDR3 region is CASSEAQGWNTEAFF. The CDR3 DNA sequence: TGTGCCAGCAGTGAAGCCCAGGGGTGGAACACTGAAGCTTTCTTT.

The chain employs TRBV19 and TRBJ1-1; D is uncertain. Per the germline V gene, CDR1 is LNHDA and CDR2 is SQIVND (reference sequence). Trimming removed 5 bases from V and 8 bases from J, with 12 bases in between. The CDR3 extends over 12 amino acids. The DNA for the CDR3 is TGTGCCAGTAGTCCGGGTAGCATCGAAGCTTTCTTT. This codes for CASSPGSIEAFF.

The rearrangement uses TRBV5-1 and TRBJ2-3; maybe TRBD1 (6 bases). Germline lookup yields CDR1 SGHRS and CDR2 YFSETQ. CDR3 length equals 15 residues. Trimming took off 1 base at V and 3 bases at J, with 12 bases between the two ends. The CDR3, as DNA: TGCGCCAGCAGCTTGACAGGGATCGATACAGATACGCAGTATTTT. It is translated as CASSLTGIDTDTQYF.

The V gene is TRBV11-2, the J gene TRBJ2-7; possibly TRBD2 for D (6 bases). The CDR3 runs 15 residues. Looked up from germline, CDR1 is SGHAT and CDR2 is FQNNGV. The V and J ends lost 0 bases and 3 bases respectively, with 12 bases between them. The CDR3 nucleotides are TGTGCCAGCAGCTTAGATCTGAGGGAGGTCTACGAGCAGTACTTC. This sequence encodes CASSLDLREVYEQYF.

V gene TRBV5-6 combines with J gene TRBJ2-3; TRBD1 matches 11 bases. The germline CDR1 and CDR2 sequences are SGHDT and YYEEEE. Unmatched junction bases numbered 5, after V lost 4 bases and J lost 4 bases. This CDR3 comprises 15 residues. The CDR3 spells CASSAGTGGPDTQYF. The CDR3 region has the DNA TGTGCCAGCAGCGCCGGGACAGGGGGTCCAGATACGCAGTATTTT.

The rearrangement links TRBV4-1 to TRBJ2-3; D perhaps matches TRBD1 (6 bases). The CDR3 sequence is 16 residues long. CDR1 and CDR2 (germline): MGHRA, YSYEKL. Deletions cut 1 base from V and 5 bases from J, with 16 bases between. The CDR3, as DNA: TGCGCCAGCAGCCAAGGGTCCGACAGGAGTGTAGATACGCAGTATTTT. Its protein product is CASSQGSDRSVDTQYF.

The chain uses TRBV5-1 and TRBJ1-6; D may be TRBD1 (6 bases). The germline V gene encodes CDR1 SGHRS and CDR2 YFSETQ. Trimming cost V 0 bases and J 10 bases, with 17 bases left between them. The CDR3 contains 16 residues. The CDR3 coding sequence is TGCGCCAGCAGCTTGGCCCCAGGGGATATGAGCTCACCCCTCCACTTT. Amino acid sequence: CASSLAPGDMSSPLHF.

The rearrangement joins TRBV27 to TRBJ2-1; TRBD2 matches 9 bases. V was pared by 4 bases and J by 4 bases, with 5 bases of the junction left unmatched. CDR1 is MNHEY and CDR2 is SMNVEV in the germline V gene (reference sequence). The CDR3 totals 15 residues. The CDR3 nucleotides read TGTGCCAGCAGTTCGAGCGGGAGGCCGTACAATGAGCAGTTCTTC. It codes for CASSSSGRPYNEQFF.

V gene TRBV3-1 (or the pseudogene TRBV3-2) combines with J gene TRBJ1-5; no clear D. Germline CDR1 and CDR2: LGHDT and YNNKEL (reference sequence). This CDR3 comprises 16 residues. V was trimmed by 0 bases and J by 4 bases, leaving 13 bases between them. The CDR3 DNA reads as TGTGCCAGCAGCCAAGATTCGGGAAAACGGAATCAGCCCCAGCATTTT. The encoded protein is CASSQDSGKRNQPQHF.

This chain's CDR3 is CASSLTTGLAFYGQFF. For the CDR3, the DNA is TGTGCCAGCAGCCTAACGACAGGACTCGCGTTTTACGGGCAGTTCTTC. This chain joins TRBV5-5 and TRBJ2-1; tentatively, D is TRBD1 (6 bases). The CDR3 is 16 residues long. The germline V gene has CDR1 SGHKS and CDR2 YYEKEE (reference sequence). The V end lost 4 bases, the J end lost 12 bases, and 26 bases lay between the germline ends.

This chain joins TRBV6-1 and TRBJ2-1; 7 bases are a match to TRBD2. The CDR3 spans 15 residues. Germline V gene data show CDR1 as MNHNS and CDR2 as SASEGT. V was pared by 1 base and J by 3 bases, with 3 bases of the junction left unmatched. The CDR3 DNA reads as TGTGCCAGCAGTGAAGGGGGGGGTAACTACAATGAGCAGTTCTTC. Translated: CASSEGGGNYNEQFF.

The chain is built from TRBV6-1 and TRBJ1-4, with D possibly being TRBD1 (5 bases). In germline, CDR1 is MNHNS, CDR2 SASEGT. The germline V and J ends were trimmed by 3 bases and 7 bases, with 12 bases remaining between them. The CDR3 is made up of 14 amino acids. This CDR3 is CASSEIGGGEKLFF. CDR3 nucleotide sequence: TGTGCCAGCAGTGAGATTGGCGGGGGTGAAAAACTGTTTTTT.

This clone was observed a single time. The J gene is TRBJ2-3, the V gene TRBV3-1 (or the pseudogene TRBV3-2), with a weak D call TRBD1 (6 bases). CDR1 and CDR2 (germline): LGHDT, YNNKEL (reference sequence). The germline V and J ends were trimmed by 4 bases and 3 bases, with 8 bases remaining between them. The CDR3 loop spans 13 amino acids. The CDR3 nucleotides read TGTGCCAGCAGCCTAACAGGGACAGATACGCAGTATTTT. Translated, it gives CASSLTGTDTQYF.

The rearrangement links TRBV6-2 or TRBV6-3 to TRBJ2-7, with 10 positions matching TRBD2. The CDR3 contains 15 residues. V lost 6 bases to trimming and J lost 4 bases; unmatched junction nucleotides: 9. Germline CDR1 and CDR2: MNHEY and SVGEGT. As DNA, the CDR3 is TGTGCCAGCAGCCGACGGACTAGCGGAGGGTACGAGCAGTACTTC. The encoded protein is CASSRRTSGGYEQYF.